The entry below describes one T cell receptor (beta chain). The PCR contained 60 Vbeta and 13 Jbeta primers. Assay used: immunoSEQ multiplex PCR; TCRdb lists only in-frame clones, some missing. This repertoire shows roughly 160,000 clones, over 70% found once; its top ten account for roughly 10%. J lost 5 bases, V lost 3 bases, and 7 bases had no gene match. The CDR3 length is 15 residues. In germline, CDR1 is LNHDA, CDR2 SQIVND (reference sequence). The entry originates in a study of cytomegalovirus exposure and HLA in healthy donors. The rearrangement joins TRBV19 to TRBJ1-5; TRBD1 aligns across 7 bases. This sequence was found in a young man in good health and CMV-seropositive. Sample: PBMCs. Here the CDR3 reads CASSISVRGYQPQHF. The DNA for the CDR3 is TGTGCCAGTAGTATCTCGGTCAGGGGGTATCAGCCCCAGCATTTT.